Listed below are T cell receptor beta chains from one sample, sequenced in a study of cytomegalovirus exposure and HLA in healthy donors. The method was immunoSEQ multiplex PCR; TCRdb's version includes in-frame clones alone and lacks a portion of them. The repertoire has roughly 140,000 clones, roughly 80% of them found once; the top ten carry 3.5% to 4.5%. The sequenced sample consisted of PBMCs. Every receptor here comes from a human donor in good health. Both conserved end residues are part of each CDR3. D genes are given only for firm matches. Where a row states a size, it is once, few, many or the class of an expanded clone; other rows omit it.

clone size: NA
V gene: TRBV14
J gene: TRBJ2-7
D gene: NA
CDR3 protein: CASSDNFPVYEQYF
CDR3 DNA: TGTGCCAGCAGCGATAACTTTCCGGTTTACGAGCAGTACTTC

clone size: few
V gene: TRBV7-6
J gene: TRBJ2-7
D gene: NA
CDR3 protein: CASSKAGTGEQYF
CDR3 DNA: TGTGCCAGCAGCAAGGCGGGGACCGGCGAGCAGTACTTC

clone size: NA
V gene: TRBV2
J gene: TRBJ2-1
D gene: NA
CDR3 protein: CASSESTDNNEQFF
CDR3 DNA: TGTGCCAGCAGTGAATCGACAGACAACAATGAGCAGTTCTTC

clone size: once
V gene: TRBV18
J gene: TRBJ2-1
D gene: TRBD2
CDR3 protein: CASRTSGTINEQFF
CDR3 DNA: TGTGCCAGCCGGACTAGCGGGACAATCAATGAGCAGTTCTTC

clone size: NA
V gene: TRBV6-5
J gene: TRBJ2-3
D gene: TRBD2
CDR3 protein: CASSYFAGGVTDTQYF
CDR3 DNA: TGTGCCAGCAGTTACTTCGCGGGGGGTGTCACAGATACGCAGTATTTT

clone size: few
V gene: TRBV6-1
J gene: TRBJ1-2
D gene: NA
CDR3 protein: CANGQPYGYTF
CDR3 DNA: TGTGCCAACGGACAGCCTTATGGCTACACCTTC

clone size: NA
V gene: TRBV10-3
J gene: TRBJ2-7
D gene: TRBD1
CDR3 protein: CAISEGGQPNLYEQYF
CDR3 DNA: TGTGCCATCAGTGAGGGGGGACAGCCGAACCTATACGAGCAGTACTTC

clone size: NA
V gene: TRBV25-1
J gene: TRBJ1-1
D gene: NA
CDR3 protein: CASSDNRIEAFF
CDR3 DNA: TGTGCCAGCAGTGATAACAGAATTGAAGCTTTCTTT

clone size: NA
V gene: TRBV28
J gene: TRBJ2-2
D gene: TRBD1
CDR3 protein: CASSDRGLRNTGELFF
CDR3 DNA: TGTGCCAGCAGCGACAGGGGCCTACGGAACACCGGGGAGCTGTTTTTT

clone size: few
V gene: TRBV28
J gene: TRBJ2-1
D gene: NA
CDR3 protein: CASSLGGPARNEQFF
CDR3 DNA: TGTGCCAGCAGTTTGGGGGGGCCCGCCCGCAATGAGCAGTTCTTC

clone size: NA
V gene: TRBV28
J gene: TRBJ1-5
D gene: TRBD1
CDR3 protein: CASSQDRGSNQPQHF
CDR3 DNA: TGTGCCAGCAGCCAGGACAGGGGAAGCAATCAGCCCCAGCATTTT

clone size: few
V gene: TRBV7-6
J gene: TRBJ2-1
D gene: NA
CDR3 protein: CASSSLGGPTYNEQFF
CDR3 DNA: TGTGCCAGCAGCTCCTTGGGGGGGCCCACCTACAATGAGCAGTTCTTC

clone size: NA
V gene: TRBV6-1
J gene: TRBJ2-7
D gene: TRBD2
CDR3 protein: CASKGGSTYEQYF
CDR3 DNA: TGTGCCAGCAAGGGCGGGAGTACCTACGAGCAGTACTTC

clone size: NA
V gene: TRBV30
J gene: TRBJ1-1
D gene: NA
CDR3 protein: CAWGAGVWNTEAFF
CDR3 DNA: TGTGCCTGGGGGGCAGGGGTTTGGAACACTGAAGCTTTCTTT

clone size: NA
V gene: TRBV19
J gene: TRBJ2-1
D gene: NA
CDR3 protein: CASSIGQGGNEQFF
CDR3 DNA: TGTGCCAGTAGTATCGGGCAGGGTGGGAATGAGCAGTTCTTC

clone size: few
V gene: TRBV5-1
J gene: TRBJ1-1
D gene: TRBD1
CDR3 protein: CASSLNRGGNTEAFF
CDR3 DNA: TGCGCCAGCAGCTTGAACAGGGGCGGCAACACTGAAGCTTTCTTT

clone size: NA
V gene: TRBV30
J gene: TRBJ1-1
D gene: NA
CDR3 protein: CAWSGPGNTEAFF
CDR3 DNA: TGTGCCTGGAGTGGTCCAGGGAACACTGAAGCTTTCTTT

clone size: NA
V gene: TRBV7-2
J gene: TRBJ2-7
D gene: NA
CDR3 protein: CASSLERRSGIMSYEQYF
CDR3 DNA: TGTGCCAGCAGCTTAGAGCGCAGGTCGGGGATCATGTCCTACGAGCAGTACTTC

clone size: once
V gene: TRBV19
J gene: TRBJ2-5
D gene: TRBD1
CDR3 protein: CASSVRDRGTQETQYF
CDR3 DNA: TGTGCCAGTAGTGTCCGGGACAGGGGAACCCAAGAGACCCAGTACTTC

clone size: NA
V gene: TRBV2
J gene: TRBJ1-6
D gene: TRBD1
CDR3 protein: CASSVQGAFGYNSPLHF
CDR3 DNA: TGTGCCAGCAGTGTACAGGGGGCCTTTGGTTATAATTCACCCCTCCACTTT

clone size: NA
V gene: TRBV6-1
J gene: TRBJ2-7
D gene: NA
CDR3 protein: CASSDAGTSSYEQYF
CDR3 DNA: TGTGCCAGCAGTGACGCCGGGACAAGTTCCTACGAGCAGTACTTC

clone size: NA
V gene: TRBV28
J gene: TRBJ2-2
D gene: NA
CDR3 protein: CATDSNTGELFF
CDR3 DNA: TGTGCCACCGACTCGAACACCGGGGAGCTGTTTTTT

clone size: NA
V gene: TRBV15
J gene: TRBJ2-7
D gene: TRBD2
CDR3 protein: CATSRDFVTSGSWFAEQYF
CDR3 DNA: TGTGCCACCAGCAGAGATTTCGTGACTAGCGGGTCTTGGTTTGCCGAGCAGTACTTC

clone size: NA
V gene: TRBV5-1
J gene: TRBJ1-4
D gene: TRBD1
CDR3 protein: CASSGGQGAVEEKLFF
CDR3 DNA: TGCGCCAGCAGCGGGGGACAGGGGGCGGTAGAGGAAAAACTGTTTTTT

clone size: NA
V gene: TRBV5-5
J gene: TRBJ1-2
D gene: NA
CDR3 protein: CASSLSVSYGYTF
CDR3 DNA: TGTGCCAGCAGCTTGTCTGTCAGCTATGGCTACACCTTC